What follows is one T cell receptor beta chain and its context. As yet, its antigen is unknown. The CDR3 covers 19 residues. CDR1 and CDR2 from the germline V gene are SNHLY and FYNNEI. Trimming left V 11 bases short and J 0 bases short, with 28 bases between. The PCR was carried out with 60 Vbeta primers and 13 Jbeta primers. Clones were read by immunoSEQ multiplex PCR, and TCRdb kept only the in-frame ones, dropping some. This table holds more than 90,000 clones, 76% found once. This specimen comes from a study of cytomegalovirus exposure and HLA in healthy donors. Overall study findings and caveats: The authors judged a highly shared variant cluster likely a sequencing artifact. By HLA locus, TCR association rates varied in a later analysis, with DRB1 showing the most and HLA-C the fewest. One variant, a missense change in DCLRE1C, was linked in a later analysis to TCR beta V- and J-gene trimming.

The chain employs TRBV2 and TRBJ1-4, with D possibly matching TRBD1 (5 bases). The material sequenced was PBMCs. The origin of this receptor is a man aged 35 to 55 in good health and CMV-seronegative. The CDR3 sequence: CAGTMGGHGPHATNEKLFF. The CDR3 DNA is TGTGCCGGCACTATGGGGGGTCACGGTCCCCATGCAACTAATGAAAAACTGTTTTTT.